These 19 T cell receptor beta chains share one sample of origin, sequenced in a study of shared clonotypes between healthy human individuals. Clones were read by immunoSEQ multiplex PCR, and TCRdb kept only the in-frame ones, dropping some. The table has 2 million to 2.5 million clones, roughly 95% seen once. The sample consisted of naive CD4+ T cells sorted from blood. Subset indicated: CD45RA+ positively selected. Receptors originate from a man between 18 and 35 years old in good health.

A single count supports this clone. The rearrangement uses TRBV30 and TRBJ1-5; 7 bases fit TRBD1. The CDR3 is 11 residues long. CDR1 and CDR2 from the germline V gene are GTSNPN and SVGIG (reference sequence). Trimming at V came to 3 bases and at J to 13 bases, leaving 6 bases not matched to a gene. Written as DNA, the CDR3 is TGTGCCTGGAGCTCAGGGGGAGGACAGCATTTT. Translated: CAWSSGGGQHF.

As concerns this clone: The sample carries other DNA sequences with the same CDR3. This chain uses TRBV5-1 with TRBJ1-5; no firm D call. Germline CDR1 and CDR2: SGHRS and YFSETQ. V was clipped by 0 bases and J by 4 bases, with 8 bases between them. The CDR3 sequence is 14 residues long. This chain's CDR3 is CASSLGEGNQPQHF. In DNA form, the CDR3 reads TGCGCCAGCAGCTTGGGGGAAGGGAATCAGCCCCAGCATTTT.

The chain carries TRBV14 and TRBJ1-3; D uncertain. V lost 3 bases, J lost 0 bases, and 9 bases lay in between. The CDR3 covers 15 residues. Germline V gene data show CDR1 as SGHDN and CDR2 as FVKESK. The CDR3 here is CASSHLRTSGNTIYF. CDR3 DNA: TGTGCCAGCAGCCACCTACGGACCTCTGGAAACACCATATATTTT.

The chain employs TRBV11-2 and TRBJ2-7; TRBD2 is a possible D gene (5 bases). CDR3 size: 13 residues. V lost 5 bases, J lost 0 bases, and 8 bases lay in between. The V gene's germline CDR1 is SGHAT and CDR2 FQNNGV. CDR3 residues: CASSRLPSYEQYF. The DNA for the CDR3 is TGTGCCAGCAGCCGACTACCCTCCTACGAGCAGTACTTC.

The chain links TRBV7-9 to TRBJ2-1; either TRBD1 or TRBD2 may fit D (6 bases each). The CDR3 extends over 16 amino acids. V shed 5 bases and J shed 5 bases, with 19 bases lying between them. CDR1 and CDR2 (germline): SEHNR, FQNEAQ (reference sequence). Here the CDR3 DNA reads TGTGCCAGCAGCCAAGCCGGGACCGGGGGCAACAATGAGCAGTTCTTC. Protein product: CASSQAGTGGNNEQFF.

The rearrangement uses TRBV6-5 and TRBJ2-5; TRBD2 is a possible D gene (6 bases). Germline CDR1 MNHEY, CDR2 SVGAGI. V was cut by 6 bases and J by 5 bases, with 13 bases left in between. CDR3 size: 13 residues. CDR3 sequence reads: CASSATRRETQYF. CDR3 DNA sequence: TGTGCCAGCAGCGCGACTAGAAGGGAGACCCAGTACTTC.

The chain couples TRBV2 to TRBJ2-1, with D hard to call. The V and J ends lost 6 bases and 3 bases respectively, with 9 bases between them. The CDR3 loop spans 13 amino acids. Germline V gene data show CDR1 as SNHLY and CDR2 as FYNNEI. DNA of the CDR3: TGTGCCAGCAGGAGTACTGTCTACAATGAGCAGTTCTTC. Translation: CASRSTVYNEQFF.

The V and J genes are TRBV6-6 and TRBJ1-2; D is perhaps TRBD1 (5 bases). The CDR3 is 14 residues long. The V end was cut by 3 bases, the J end by 4 bases, with 12 bases between. Per germline, CDR1 MNHNY and CDR2 SVGAGI (reference sequence). Here the CDR3 reads CASSYEGDRYGYTF. DNA for the CDR3: TGTGCCAGCAGTTATGAAGGGGATCGCTATGGCTACACCTTC.

The chain is built from TRBV18 and TRBJ1-2; D is unresolved. The germline CDR1 and CDR2 sequences are KGHSH and LQKENI. Trimming pared 2 bases from V and 2 bases from J, leaving 15 bases between. The CDR3 is 16 amino acids. In nucleotides, the CDR3 is TGTGCCAGCTCACCAGGCAGTGTGATTCTCAACTATGGCTACACCTTC. Amino acids: CASSPGSVILNYGYTF.

The genes are TRBV11-2 and TRBJ2-3; D tentatively reads TRBD1 or TRBD2 (5 bases each). The germline V gene has CDR1 SGHAT and CDR2 FQNNGV. The CDR3 spans 16 residues. Trimming removed 4 bases from V and 1 base from J, with 15 bases in between. The CDR3 DNA follows: TGTGCCAGCAGCTGGCGGGCTAGGGGCGGCACAGATACGCAGTATTTT. Protein: CASSWRARGGTDTQYF.

The rearrangement links TRBV5-1 to TRBJ1-6; D not resolved. The CDR3 runs to 15 residues. CDR1 and CDR2 from the germline V gene are SGHRS and YFSETQ. Trimming removed 0 bases at V and 4 bases at J, with 8 bases between. The CDR3, as DNA: TGCGCCAGCAGCTTGGAGCCGGGTTATAATTCACCCCTCCACTTT. It codes for CASSLEPGYNSPLHF.

The V gene is TRBV27, the J gene TRBJ2-3, with D hard to call. The CDR3 runs 14 residues. V lost 4 bases, J lost 5 bases, and 13 bases lay in between. Germline lookup yields CDR1 MNHEY and CDR2 SMNVEV (reference sequence). CDR3 sequence: CASSSRLSRDTQYF. The CDR3, as DNA: TGTGCCAGCAGTTCCCGTCTCAGCCGAGATACGCAGTATTTT.

The chain has TRBV27 and TRBJ2-7; D may correspond to TRBD1 or TRBD2 (5 bases each). Between the trimmed V and J ends, which lost 6 bases and 5 bases, there was a span of 14 bases. This CDR3 spans 13 amino acids. Germline CDR1 is MNHEY and CDR2 is SMNVEV (reference sequence). The CDR3 is CASRAGGSHEQYF. The CDR3 nucleotides read TGTGCCAGCAGGGCTGGGGGAAGCCACGAGCAGTACTTC.

The V call is TRBV29-1, the J call TRBJ1-1, with D maybe TRBD1 (6 bases). Germline V gives CDR1 SQVTM, CDR2 ANQGSEA. CDR3 length: 16 amino acids. V was shortened by 0 bases and J by 1 base, with 15 bases between the two germline ends. The CDR3 DNA follows: TGCAGCGTTGAAGAGGACAGCCTTTTCCCGAACACTGAAGCTTTCTTT. Translating gives CSVEEDSLFPNTEAFF.

V and J are TRBV7-2 and TRBJ2-2; the D gene is possibly TRBD2 (5 bases). CDR3 length: 14 amino acids. CDR1 is SGHTA and CDR2 is FQGNSA in the germline V gene. Trimming removed 6 bases at V and 5 bases at J, with 13 bases between. CDR3 DNA sequence: TGTGCCAGCAGACCACCTAGGGAGACCGGGGAGCTGTTTTTT. It specifies CASRPPRETGELFF.

Remarks on this clone: Other DNA sequences in this specimen translate into the identical CDR3. The chain employs TRBV5-1 and TRBJ2-3; possible D gene TRBD1, 5 bases. Germline V gene sequence: CDR1 SGHRS, CDR2 YFSETQ. The CDR3 contains 13 residues. V was clipped by 0 bases and J by 6 bases, with 8 bases between them. The CDR3 spells CASSLAGSDTQYF. In nucleotides, the CDR3 is TGCGCCAGCAGCTTGGCAGGGTCCGATACGCAGTATTTT. The variable domain in full, with the rest retrieved from reference TRBV5-1 and TRBJ2-3, is KAGVTQTPRYLIKTRGQQVTLSCSPISGHRSVSWYQQTPGQGLQFLFEYFSETQRNKGNFPGRFSGRQFSNSRSEMNVSTLELGDSALYLCASSLAGSDTQYFGPGTRLTVL.

This rearrangement joins TRBV7-2 to TRBJ1-2; D may be TRBD1 (5 bases). Germline lookup yields CDR1 SGHTA and CDR2 FQGNSA. V was clipped by 0 bases and J by 6 bases, with 14 bases between them. The CDR3 length is 15 residues. The CDR3 reads CASSLAFGGNDGYTF. Written as DNA, the CDR3 is TGTGCCAGCAGCTTAGCATTCGGGGGAAACGATGGCTACACCTTC.

Notes on this clone: Distinct nucleotide sequences in the sample also encode this CDR3. The chain uses TRBV5-1 and TRBJ1-1; unclear D gene. Trimming pared 0 bases from V and 2 bases from J, leaving 11 bases between. Per the germline V gene, CDR1 is SGHRS and CDR2 is YFSETQ. The CDR3 is 15 residues long. The CDR3 nucleotides read TGCGCCAGCAGCTTGGAGCCCGGGGTAAACACTGAAGCTTTCTTT. Its protein is CASSLEPGVNTEAFF.

The chain combines TRBV18 with TRBJ2-7, with 8 bases identical to TRBD2. The CDR3 runs to 11 residues. Trimming cost V 5 bases and J 12 bases; bases outside gene matches: 6. Looked up from germline, CDR1 is KGHSH and CDR2 is LQKENI. CDR3: CASSSGGERYF. The CDR3 DNA sequence: TGTGCCAGCTCATCCGGGGGGGAGAGGTACTTC.